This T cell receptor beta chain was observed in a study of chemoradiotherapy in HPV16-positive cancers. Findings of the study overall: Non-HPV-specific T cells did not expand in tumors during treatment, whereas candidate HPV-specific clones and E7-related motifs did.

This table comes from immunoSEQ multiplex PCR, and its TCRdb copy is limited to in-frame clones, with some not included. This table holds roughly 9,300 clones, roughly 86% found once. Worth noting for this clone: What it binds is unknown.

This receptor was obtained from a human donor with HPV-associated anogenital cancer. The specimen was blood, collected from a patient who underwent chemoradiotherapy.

The CDR3 region is CASSHSGLSYNEQFF. Here the CDR3 DNA reads TGCGCCAGCAGCCATTCGGGACTTAGCTACAATGAGCAGTTCTTC. This chain uses TRBV4-1 with TRBJ2-1; D perhaps matches TRBD2 (6 bases). Trimming shortened V by 3 bases and J by 3 bases, and 12 bases separated the two germline ends. Germline V gene lookup returns CDR1 MGHRA and CDR2 YSYEKL. The CDR3 sequence is 15 residues long.